The clone carrying this TCR beta chain occurred a few times. The sample belongs to a study of identical twins. TCRdb processed the 5' RACE reads anew with MiXCR; each CDR3 protein has one entry. The sample records roughly 690,000 distinct CDR3 sequences, approximately 22% being singletons. CDR3 size: 14 residues. Germline V CDR1 and CDR2: SGHRS, YFSETQ. The germline V and J ends were trimmed by 4 bases and 7 bases, with 15 bases remaining between them. These data were also filed under a second study, of T cells expressing NK-cell markers.

The chain combines TRBV5-1 with TRBJ2-1; D is perhaps TRBD1 or TRBD2 (6 bases each). This receptor was obtained from a woman under 30 in good health. Sequenced: PBMCs. The CDR3 spells CASSPPLGGNEQFF. CDR3 coding DNA: TGCGCCAGCAGCCCACCACTAGGGGGGAATGAGCAGTTCTTC.